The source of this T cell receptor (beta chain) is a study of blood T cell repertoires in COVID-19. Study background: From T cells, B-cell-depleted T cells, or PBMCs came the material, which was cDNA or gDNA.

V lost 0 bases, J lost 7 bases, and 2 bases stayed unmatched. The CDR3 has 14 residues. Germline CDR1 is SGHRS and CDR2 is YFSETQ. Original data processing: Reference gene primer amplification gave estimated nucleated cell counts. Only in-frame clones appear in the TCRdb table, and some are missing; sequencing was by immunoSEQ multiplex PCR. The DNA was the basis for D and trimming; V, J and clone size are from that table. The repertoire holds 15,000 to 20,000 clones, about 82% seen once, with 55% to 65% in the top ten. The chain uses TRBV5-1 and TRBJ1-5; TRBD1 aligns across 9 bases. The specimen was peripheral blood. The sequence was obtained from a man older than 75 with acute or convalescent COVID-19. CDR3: CASSLGDRAQPQHF. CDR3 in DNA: TGCGCCAGCAGCTTGGGGGACAGGGCCCAGCCCCAGCATTTT.